Listed below are T cell receptor beta chains from one sample, sequenced in a study of T cells after posttransplantation cyclophosphamide. Generated by immunoSEQ multiplex PCR, the TCRdb table keeps only in-frame clones and is missing some. The sample records tens of thousands of clones, approximately 98% being singletons. What was sequenced was naive CD8+ T cells sorted from PBMCs. These receptors all come from a middle-aged man in good health, CMV-negative, and a related stem cell transplant donor. The CDR3 runs from the conserved cysteine through the conserved F or W. Each record gives: V gene, D gene, J gene, CDR3 length, clone size, CDR3 protein, CDR3 DNA. The D gene is left open where the match is weak. Not all rows give a size; the values are once, few, many and, for expanded clones, a class.

>TRBV5-6|-|TRBJ2-7|16|-
CASSLGLRGLSYEQYF
TGTGCCAGCAGCTTAGGGTTGCGGGGTCTCTCCTACGAGCAGTACTTC
>TRBV5-4|TRBD1|TRBJ1-4|15|-
CASSSTGGLDEKLFF
TGTGCCAGCAGCTCTACAGGGGGCTTAGATGAAAAACTGTTTTTT
>TRBV4-1|TRBD2|TRBJ2-7|14|-
CASSQVSGRYEQYF
TGCGCCAGCAGCCAAGTTAGCGGGCGGTACGAGCAGTACTTC
>TRBV27|TRBD1|TRBJ2-6|17|-
CASAAGQGYSGANVLTF
TGTGCCAGCGCGGCGGGACAGGGCTATAGTGGGGCCAACGTCCTGACTTTC
>TRBV11-2|-|TRBJ2-7|14|-
CASSLGSFSYEQYF
TGTGCCAGCAGCTTAGGTTCGTTCTCCTACGAGCAGTACTTC
>TRBV7-8|TRBD2|TRBJ2-7|15|-
CASSPTQRGSYEQYF
TGTGCCAGCAGCCCGACCCAGCGGGGATCCTACGAGCAGTACTTC
>TRBV27|TRBD1|TRBJ2-7|14|once
CASSLGQGAYEQYF
TGTGCCAGCAGCCTGGGACAGGGGGCCTACGAGCAGTACTTC
>TRBV6-1|TRBD1|TRBJ2-7|16|-
CASSESGTASSYEQYF
TGTGCCAGCAGTGAATCCGGGACAGCTAGTTCCTACGAGCAGTACTTC
>TRBV6-5|TRBD1|TRBJ2-7|16|-
CASSYLGGDRGEEQYF
TGTGCCAGCAGTTACTTAGGGGGGGACAGGGGGGAAGAGCAGTACTTC
>TRBV7-9|-|TRBJ2-2|15|-
CASPPRGRNTGELFF
TGTGCCAGTCCCCCGCGCGGGCGAAACACCGGGGAGCTGTTTTTT
>TRBV27|TRBD2|TRBJ2-7|14|-
CASSASGWGLEQYF
TGTGCCAGCAGTGCTAGCGGGTGGGGGCTCGAGCAGTACTTC
>TRBV19|TRBD1|TRBJ2-5|14|-
CASSRDRVGETQYF
TGTGCCAGTAGTCGGGACAGGGTGGGAGAGACCCAGTACTTC
>TRBV4-1|-|TRBJ2-7|13|-
CASSQTVTYEQYF
TGCGCCAGCAGCCAAACTGTCACCTACGAGCAGTACTTC
>TRBV4-1|-|TRBJ1-3|15|-
CASSQGVPGVDTIYF
TGCGCCAGCAGCCAGGGAGTCCCAGGGGTGGACACCATATATTTT
>TRBV7-9|TRBD2|TRBJ2-1|13|-
CASSTPGLVEQFF
TGTGCCAGCAGCACCCCGGGACTAGTTGAGCAGTTCTTC
>TRBV30|-|TRBJ2-1|13|-
CAWTGKKLNEQFF
TGTGCCTGGACAGGGAAGAAGTTGAATGAGCAGTTCTTC
>TRBV6-5|-|TRBJ2-7|13|-
CASSTALTVEQYF
TGTGCCAGCAGTACTGCCTTGACAGTCGAGCAGTACTTC